These 15 T cell receptor beta chains originate from one sample sequenced in a study of control samples from healthy donors and cancer patients. Produced via immunoSEQ multiplex PCR; TCRdb's table is partial and in-frame only. The sample carries about 180,000 clones, around 90% recorded once. Material for sequencing was blood. These receptors were taken from a woman aged 45-65 years in good health.

This chain links TRBV2 with TRBJ2-7; TRBD2 matches at 9 bases. The CDR3 covers 14 residues. The V and J ends lost 4 bases and 6 bases, in that order; junction bases with no gene match: 7. Per the germline V gene, CDR1 is SNHLY and CDR2 is FYNNEI. CDR3 loop: CASSVSSGKTEQYF. As DNA, the CDR3 is TGTGCCAGCAGTGTCTCTAGCGGGAAGACCGAGCAGTACTTC.

The chain carries TRBV3-1 (or the pseudogene TRBV3-2) and TRBJ1-5; maybe TRBD1 (5 bases). V was pared by 0 bases and J by 2 bases, with 14 bases between. The germline V gene has CDR1 LGHDT and CDR2 YNNKEL (reference sequence). This CDR3 region has 17 residues. The CDR3 is CASSQDTGPQGNQPQHF. For the CDR3, the DNA is TGTGCCAGCAGCCAAGATACAGGACCACAAGGCAATCAGCCCCAGCATTTT.

This clone was seen once. V usage is TRBV5-5 and J usage is TRBJ2-1, with 7 bases aligning to TRBD2. Germline CDR1 SGHKS, CDR2 YYEKEE (reference sequence). The CDR3 runs 15 residues. The V segment lost 0 bases and the J segment 6 bases; nucleotides outside the gene matches: 6. The CDR3 reads CASSLELALGNEQFF. The CDR3, as DNA: TGTGCCAGCAGCTTGGAACTAGCGCTGGGCAATGAGCAGTTCTTC. Looking up the rest from reference TRBV5-5 and TRBJ2-1 gives the full variable domain: DAGVTQSPTHLIKTRGQQVTLRCSPISGHKSVSWYQQVLGQGPQFIFQYYEKEERGRGNFPDRFSARQFPNYSSELNVNALLLGDSALYLCASSLELALGNEQFFGPGTRLTVL.

The gene calls are TRBV7-3 and TRBJ1-2; 12 bases align to TRBD1. Germline V gene sequence: CDR1 SGHTA, CDR2 FQGTGA. The J segment lost 7 bases and the V segment lost 5 bases, leaving 8 bases of the junction unmatched. The CDR3 is 15 amino acids. The CDR3 region has the DNA TGTGCCAGCAGCCCCACCGGGACAGGGGGCGGTGGCTACACCTTC. It encodes CASSPTGTGGGGYTF.

This chain connects TRBV13 to TRBJ2-1; TRBD2 agrees at 9 bases. The V gene's germline CDR1 is PRHDT and CDR2 FYEKMQ (reference sequence). Trimming cost V 5 bases and J 0 bases; bases outside gene matches: 8. The CDR3 is made up of 17 amino acids. The CDR3 region has the DNA TGTGCCAGCAGCCCGCTAGCGGGGCACGTCTCCTACAATGAGCAGTTCTTC. The encoded protein is CASSPLAGHVSYNEQFF.

This clone appeared once. The chain couples TRBV7-9 to TRBJ1-2; possible D gene TRBD1, 5 bases. In germline, CDR1 is SEHNR, CDR2 FQNEAQ (reference sequence). Trimming removed 2 bases at V and 5 bases at J, with 9 bases between. The CDR3 extends over 13 amino acids. This CDR3 is CASSLSRQYGYTF. The CDR3 coding sequence is TGTGCCAGCAGCTTATCCAGACAGTATGGCTACACCTTC.

This clone appeared once. V usage is TRBV3-1 (or the pseudogene TRBV3-2) and J usage is TRBJ2-1; possibly TRBD2 for D (6 bases). Germline loops: CDR1 LGHDT, CDR2 YNNKEL (reference sequence). The CDR3 runs 17 residues. V lost 0 bases to trimming and J lost 1 base, with 13 bases between them. The CDR3 DNA reads as TGTGCCAGCAGCCAAGAGCGCGGGATAGGATCCTACAATGAGCAGTTCTTC. Protein sequence: CASSQERGIGSYNEQFF.

The J gene is TRBJ1-5, the V gene TRBV3-1 (or the pseudogene TRBV3-2), with D hard to call. The V gene lost 1 base and the J gene lost 1 base, with 8 bases spanning the gap. The CDR3 totals 15 residues. Germline values: CDR1 LGHDT, CDR2 YNNKEL (reference sequence). CDR3 sequence (DNA): TGTGCCAGCAGCCAAGGGTTCAGGAGCAATCAGCCCCAGCATTTT. It specifies CASSQGFRSNQPQHF.

The rearrangement uses TRBV6-5 and TRBJ1-2; weak D call: TRBD1 (6 bases). V lost 6 bases to trimming and J lost 0 bases, with 14 bases between them. Germline V gene data show CDR1 as MNHEY and CDR2 as SVGAGI. The CDR3 totals 15 residues. CDR3 protein: CASSHLDSANYGYTF. The DNA for the CDR3 is TGTGCCAGCAGCCATCTGGACAGCGCTAACTATGGCTACACCTTC.

V is TRBV5-4 and J is TRBJ1-3; D not certain. Per the germline V gene, CDR1 is SGHNT and CDR2 is YYREEE (reference sequence). Deletions cut 4 bases from V and 0 bases from J, with 11 bases between. This CDR3 contains 15 residues. The CDR3 DNA is TGTGCCAGCAGCACAACACCCAGCTCTGGAAACACCATATATTTT. Amino acids: CASSTTPSSGNTIYF.

The genes are TRBV4-1 and TRBJ1-6; TRBD1 might be the D (6 bases). Trimming cost V 0 bases and J 7 bases, with 13 bases left between them. The CDR3 is 16 amino acids. Germline assignment: CDR1 MGHRA and CDR2 YSYEKL. In DNA, the CDR3 is TGCGCCAGCAGCCAAGACGGGGGGCTAGGGAATTCACCCCTCCACTTT. Translated: CASSQDGGLGNSPLHF.

CDR3 sequence reads: CASSQDAGGLKTQYF. CDR3 nucleotide sequence: TGTGCCAGCAGTCAGGACGCGGGAGGGTTGAAGACCCAGTACTTC. This chain links TRBV27 with TRBJ2-5, with 9 bases aligning to TRBD2. V was pared by 5 bases and J by 6 bases, with 10 bases of the junction left unmatched. Germline CDR1 MNHEY, CDR2 SMNVEV (reference sequence). The CDR3 has 15 amino acids.

The rearrangement joins TRBV7-2 to TRBJ2-1; D unresolved. The CDR3 is made up of 13 amino acids. From germline, CDR1 is SGHTA and CDR2 FQGNSA. V lost 5 bases and J lost 9, with 14 bases in between. CDR3 loop: CASSQLGDGEQFF. The CDR3 DNA reads TGTGCCAGCAGCCAGTTGGGTGATGGTGAGCAGTTCTTC.

This clone appeared once. V is TRBV7-2 and J is TRBJ2-7; D call uncertain. The CDR3 is 12 amino acids. The V end lost 3 bases, the J end lost 6 bases, and 9 bases lay between the germline ends. Germline V gene lookup returns CDR1 SGHTA and CDR2 FQGNSA. This CDR3 reads CASSFEVGEQYF. The CDR3 coding sequence is TGTGCCAGCAGCTTTGAAGTGGGCGAGCAGTACTTC.

The chain uses TRBV6-2 or TRBV6-3 and TRBJ2-7; 9 nucleotides agree with TRBD2. CDR3 length: 12 amino acids. The V segment lost 6 bases and the J segment 9 bases; nucleotides outside the gene matches: 6. CDR1 and CDR2 (germline): MNHEY, SVGEGT. The CDR3 protein is CASSTAGGSQYF. DNA for the CDR3: TGTGCCAGCAGCACAGCGGGAGGATCGCAGTACTTC.